This T cell receptor (beta chain) originates from a study of cytomegalovirus exposure and HLA in healthy donors. The study, taken as a whole, reports: Information on immune exposure was restricted to one variable (CMV serostatus). Later analysis revealed greater clonal expansion in HLA-associated TCR beta chains than in equally common others.

Researchers ran the PCR with 60 Vbeta and 13 Jbeta primers. The assay was immunoSEQ multiplex PCR, and TCRdb's table has in-frame clones only and misses some. The sample gives 190,000 or so clones, roughly 78% of which show up once; 0.6% to 0.7% is in the top ten. The junction had 7 bases not matched to a gene; V was cut back by 6 bases and J by 4 bases. The germline CDR1 and CDR2 sequences are SGDLS and YYNGEE. This CDR3 has 15 residues. As concerns this clone: Its antigen is unknown.

The receptor was isolated from a boy aged 5 to 17 in good health and CMV-seronegative. The J gene is TRBJ1-5, the V gene TRBV9, with TRBD1 matching over 10 bases. Sequenced sample: PBMCs. The CDR3 is CASTRTGGLNQPQHF. The CDR3 nucleotides are TGTGCCAGCACCCGGACAGGGGGACTGAATCAGCCCCAGCATTTT.